One sample yielded the 2 T cell receptor beta chains listed below, sequenced in a study of T cells in localized non-small cell lung cancer. Sequencing used immunoSEQ multiplex PCR; TCRdb keeps in-frame clones, though not all of them. The sample has roughly 1,500 clones, about 24% seen once. The sequencing used normal lung tissue next to the tumor, collected before any cancer treatment. These receptors were obtained from a male donor older than 55 with stage II squamous cell lung carcinoma.

This clone was seen more than once but under ten times. The genes are TRBV27 and TRBJ2-7; 9 positions match TRBD1. CDR1 and CDR2 (germline): MNHEY, SMNVEV (reference sequence). This CDR3 has 15 amino acids. J gave up 2 bases and V 3 bases, and 5 bases lay outside the gene matches. DNA of the CDR3: TGTGCCAGCAGTTTGACAGGGGGAGTCCCCTACGAGCAGTACTTC. Its translation is CASSLTGGVPYEQYF.

The chain has TRBV9 and TRBJ1-6; tentatively, D is TRBD1 (6 bases). This CDR3 is built from 15 residues. Between the trimmed V and J ends, which lost 0 bases and 9 bases, there was a span of 13 bases. Germline-derived CDR1 and CDR2 are SGDLS and YYNGEE. The CDR3 nucleotides read TGTGCCAGCAGCGTAGCGACAGGTCTGGGTTCACCCCTCCACTTT. Translating it yields CASSVATGLGSPLHF.